The next 21 T cell receptor beta chains were all read from a single sample in a study of blood T cell repertoires in COVID-19. The method was immunoSEQ multiplex PCR; TCRdb's version includes in-frame clones alone and lacks a portion of them. The table lists roughly 91,000 clones, roughly 84% of them singletons. Material for sequencing was peripheral blood. These receptors were taken from a man between 70 and 80 years old with acute or convalescent COVID-19.

The CDR3 nucleotides read TGTGCCAGCAGCTCCTCGCGGACTGCAGATACGCAGTATTTT. Residues: CASSSSRTADTQYF. The V call is TRBV7-3, the J call TRBJ2-3, with D maybe TRBD2 (5 bases). Trimming stripped 4 bases from V and 4 bases from J, with 12 bases between. Germline loops: CDR1 SGHTA, CDR2 FQGTGA. The CDR3 runs 14 residues.

The chain joins TRBV3-1 (or the pseudogene TRBV3-2) to TRBJ1-1, with D possibly matching TRBD1 (5 bases). CDR3 size: 13 residues. Germline CDR1 reads LGHDT; CDR2 reads YNNKEL (reference sequence). Trimming left V 0 bases short and J 12 bases short, with 14 bases between. The CDR3 region is CASSQDLKGATFF. DNA for the CDR3: TGTGCCAGCAGCCAAGATCTAAAAGGGGCGACTTTCTTT.

The J gene is TRBJ1-5, the V gene TRBV4-1; D gene ambiguous. CDR3 length: 13 residues. The ends were cut back, 4 bases at V and 5 bases at J, with 9 bases in the middle. The germline CDR1 and CDR2 sequences are MGHRA and YSYEKL. Here the CDR3 DNA reads TGCGCCAGCAGCCTTGCGCCATATCAGCCCCAGCATTTT. This translates into CASSLAPYQPQHF.

This clone showed up just a few times. This chain connects TRBV10-2 to TRBJ2-1, with 10 bases identical to TRBD2. The CDR3 is made up of 18 amino acids. The V gene end was trimmed by 5 bases and the J gene end by 0 bases; junction bases not matched to a gene: 10. Germline V gene sequence: CDR1 WSHSY, CDR2 SAAADI. CDR3 DNA sequence: TGCGCCAGCAGTTTAGGGCTAGCGGGGGATAGCTCCTACAATGAGCAGTTCTTC. Translating it yields CASSLGLAGDSSYNEQFF.

The V and J genes are TRBV29-1 and TRBJ2-7; the D gene is possibly TRBD1 (6 bases). Germline V gives CDR1 SQVTM, CDR2 ANQGSEA. The CDR3 loop spans 11 amino acids. Trimming left V 5 bases short and J 2 bases short, with 7 bases between. CDR3: CSVRTAYEQYV. The CDR3 DNA reads TGCAGCGTTCGGACAGCCTACGAGCAGTACGTC.

This clone has just one count. V usage is TRBV2 and J usage is TRBJ1-2; TRBD1 matches 9 bases. J gave up 7 bases and V 5 bases, and 8 bases lay outside the gene matches. Germline assignment: CDR1 SNHLY and CDR2 FYNNEI. This CDR3 is built from 14 residues. The CDR3 bases are TGTGCCAGCAGTTTCCGGGACAGGGAGTCTGGCTACACCTTC. It encodes CASSFRDRESGYTF.

The chain employs TRBV19 and TRBJ1-5; 7 nucleotides align to TRBD1. The CDR3 is made up of 13 amino acids. V lost 9 bases, J lost 4 bases, and 6 bases stayed unmatched. The V gene's germline CDR1 is LNHDA and CDR2 SQIVND (reference sequence). The CDR3 DNA sequence: TGTGCCAGCCAGAGGGACAGTAATCAGCCCCAGCATTTT. Translated, it gives CASQRDSNQPQHF. The whole variable domain, remainder taken from reference TRBV19 and TRBJ1-5, is DGGITQSPKYLFRKEGQNVTLSCEQNLNHDAMYWYRQDPGQGLRLIYYSQIVNDFQKGDIAEGYSVSREKKESFPLTVTSAQKNPTAFYLCASQRDSNQPQHFGDGTRLSIL.

The chain joins TRBV6-5 to TRBJ1-4; 10 bases line up with TRBD1. J was trimmed by 10 bases and V by 6 bases; bases with no gene match: 11. The CDR3 spans 15 residues. Germline CDR1 is MNHEY and CDR2 is SVGAGI. The CDR3 region is CASRTEGTGVGKLFF. As DNA, the CDR3 is TGTGCCAGCAGGACAGAAGGGACAGGGGTCGGAAAACTGTTTTTT.

Concerning this clone itself: The germline gene is not matched at one end of the junction; a read error may be the cause. The chain recombines TRBV4-2 with TRBJ2-7; TRBD1 agrees at 9 bases. The CDR3 is 14 amino acids. CDR1 and CDR2 from the germline V gene are LGHNA and YNFKEQ. This chain's CDR3 is CASSQEIRWDRDIF. The CDR3, as DNA: TGTGCCAGCAGCCAAGAAATTAGATGGGACAGGGACATCTTC.

Note on this clone: A junction boundary mismatches the germline segment, possibly from a read error. The V gene is TRBV11-2, the J gene TRBJ2-5, with 8 bases lining up with TRBD2. There are 12 residues in the CDR3. Germline loops: CDR1 SGHAT, CDR2 FQNNGV. The CDR3 spells CATSGGGETQYF. For the CDR3, the DNA is TGTGCCACCAGCGGGGGAGGAGAGACCCAGTACTTC.

This clone showed up many times. This chain links TRBV6-1 with TRBJ1-2; D is ambiguous. The CDR3 is made up of 15 amino acids. Germline CDR1 and CDR2: MNHNS and SASEGT. Between the trimmed V and J ends, which lost 3 bases and 3 bases, there was a span of 14 bases. The CDR3 DNA follows: TGTGCCAGCAGTGACCTGCGGAACTCTGACTATGGCTACACCTTC. It is translated as CASSDLRNSDYGYTF.

The chain links TRBV10-3 to TRBJ1-3, with no clear D. Between the trimmed V and J ends, which lost 0 bases and 4 bases, there was a span of 13 bases. From germline, CDR1 is ENHRY and CDR2 SYGVKD. This CDR3 has 16 residues. The CDR3 spells CAISESGRNGGNTIYF. The CDR3 region has the DNA TGTGCCATCAGTGAGTCTGGGAGGAATGGGGGAAACACCATATATTTT.

V is TRBV5-1 and J is TRBJ1-3, with D unclear. V lost 0 bases and J 0 bases, leaving 7 bases between the germline ends. The germline CDR1 and CDR2 sequences are SGHRS and YFSETQ. This CDR3 is 15 amino acids long. In nucleotides, the CDR3 is TGCGCCAGCAGCTTGGACAGTCACTCTGGAAACACCATATATTTT. This gives the protein CASSLDSHSGNTIYF.

The gene calls are TRBV19 and TRBJ1-1; perhaps TRBD1 as D (5 bases). V dropped 6 bases and J dropped 0 bases, with 11 bases sitting between them. CDR1 is LNHDA, CDR2 SQIVND, per germline (reference sequence). This CDR3 contains 14 residues. The CDR3 coding sequence is TGTGCCAGTAGCGCGTTCAGGGTGAACACTGAAGCTTTCTTT. This gives the protein CASSAFRVNTEAFF.

The genes are TRBV27 and TRBJ2-1; 9 bases are a match to TRBD2. The length of the CDR3 is 15 residues. Germline V gene lookup returns CDR1 MNHEY and CDR2 SMNVEV (reference sequence). Germline trimming cut 5 bases from V and 5 bases from J; bases unmatched to any gene: 7. This CDR3 reads CASSTLGGGDNEQFF. CDR3 DNA sequence: TGTGCCAGCAGTACCCTTGGCGGGGGGGACAATGAGCAGTTCTTC.

This clone was counted a few times. The chain carries TRBV10-2 and TRBJ2-1, with D tentatively TRBD2 (5 bases). CDR1 WSHSY and CDR2 SAAADI come from the germline V gene. The CDR3 totals 15 residues. Trimming took 8 bases from V and 2 from J, leaving 16 bases between them. The CDR3 reads CASAGLSGPYNEQFF. CDR3 bases: TGCGCCAGCGCTGGACTGTCAGGTCCCTACAATGAGCAGTTCTTC.

V usage is TRBV6-2 or TRBV6-3 and J usage is TRBJ1-5, with D perhaps TRBD1 (5 bases). The V and J ends lost 0 bases and 5 bases respectively, with 8 bases between them. Germline values: CDR1 MNHEY, CDR2 SVGEGT. This CDR3 spans 14 amino acids. The chain's CDR3 is CASSYSGGDQPQHF. The CDR3 nucleotides are TGTGCCAGCAGTTACTCGGGGGGGGATCAGCCCCAGCATTTT.

The V call is TRBV2, the J call TRBJ1-5, with 7 positions matching TRBD1. Losses at the gene ends were 7 bases for V and 5 bases for J; bases not matched to a gene: 8. This CDR3 comprises 14 residues. Per the germline V gene, CDR1 is SNHLY and CDR2 is FYNNEI. CDR3 residues: CASNVGTGDQPQHF. CDR3 bases: TGTGCCAGCAACGTTGGAACAGGGGATCAGCCCCAGCATTTT.

The chain employs TRBV13 and TRBJ1-4, with D unresolved. V dropped 4 bases and J dropped 3 bases, with 12 bases sitting between them. This CDR3 has 15 amino acids. Germline loops: CDR1 PRHDT, CDR2 FYEKMQ (reference sequence). DNA for the CDR3: TGTGCCAGCAGCTCAAGGAGGTCGGCTAATGAAAAACTGTTTTTT. It codes for CASSSRRSANEKLFF.

This rearrangement joins TRBV6-5 to TRBJ1-5; 8 bases are shared with TRBD1. The CDR3 consists of 15 residues. Trimming removed 5 bases from V and 7 bases from J; junction bases left unmatched: 10. Germline CDR1 reads MNHEY; CDR2 reads SVGAGI. The CDR3 is CASSTSGGVRQPQHF. The CDR3 DNA reads as TGTGCCAGCAGTACCTCAGGGGGCGTGAGGCAGCCCCAGCATTTT.

This clone appeared a few times. The chain couples TRBV3-1 (or the pseudogene TRBV3-2) to TRBJ1-1; tentatively, D is TRBD1 (5 bases). CDR1 is LGHDT, CDR2 YNNKEL, per germline (reference sequence). V lost 1 base to trimming and J lost 6 bases, with 18 bases between them. The CDR3 runs to 16 residues. This CDR3 reads CASSQAGGERSSEAFF. CDR3 coding DNA: TGTGCCAGCAGCCAAGCGGGGGGGGAGAGGTCTTCTGAAGCTTTCTTT.